This entry features one TCR beta chain sequence. The data originate from a study of blood T cell repertoires in COVID-19. This table comes from immunoSEQ multiplex PCR, and its TCRdb copy is limited to in-frame clones, with some not included. The sample has about 140,000 clones; around 81% are singletons. The CDR3 is made up of 12 amino acids. The V end lost 7 bases, the J end lost 8 bases, and 14 bases lay between the germline ends. V and J are TRBV12-3 or TRBV12-4 and TRBJ1-1, with D possibly matching TRBD1 (6 bases). The sequence was obtained from a woman aged 55-75 years with acute or convalescent COVID-19. Sequenced sample: peripheral blood. For the CDR3, the DNA is TGTGCCAGCAAAACCACAGGGCCCGAAGCTTTCTTT. Amino acids: CASKTTGPEAFF.